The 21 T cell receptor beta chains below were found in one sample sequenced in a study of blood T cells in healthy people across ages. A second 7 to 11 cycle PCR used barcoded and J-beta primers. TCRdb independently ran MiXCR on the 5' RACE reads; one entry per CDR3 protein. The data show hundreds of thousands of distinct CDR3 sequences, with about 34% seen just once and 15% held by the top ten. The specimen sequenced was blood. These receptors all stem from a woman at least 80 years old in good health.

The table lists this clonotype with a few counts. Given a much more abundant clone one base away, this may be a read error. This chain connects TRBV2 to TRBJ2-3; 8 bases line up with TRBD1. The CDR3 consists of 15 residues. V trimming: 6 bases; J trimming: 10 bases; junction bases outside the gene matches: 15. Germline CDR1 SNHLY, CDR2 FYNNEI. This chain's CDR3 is CASRKEPQGANAQYF. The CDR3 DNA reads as TGTGCCAGCAGGAAGGAGCCGCAGGGGGCGAATGCGCAGTATTTT. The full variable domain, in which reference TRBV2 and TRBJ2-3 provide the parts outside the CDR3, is EPEVTQTPSHQVTQMGQEVILRCVPISNHLYFYWYRQILGQKVEFLVSFYNNEISEKSEIFDDQFSVERPDGSNFTLKIRSTKLEDSAMYFCASRKEPQGANAQYFGPGTRLTVL.

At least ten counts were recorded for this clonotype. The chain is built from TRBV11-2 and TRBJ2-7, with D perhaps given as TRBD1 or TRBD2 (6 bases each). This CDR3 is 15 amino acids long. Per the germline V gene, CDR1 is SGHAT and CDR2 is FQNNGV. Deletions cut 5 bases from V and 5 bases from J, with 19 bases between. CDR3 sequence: CASSPRSGAVHEQYF. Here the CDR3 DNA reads TGTGCCAGCAGCCCTCGGTCGGGGGCCGTACACGAGCAGTACTTC.

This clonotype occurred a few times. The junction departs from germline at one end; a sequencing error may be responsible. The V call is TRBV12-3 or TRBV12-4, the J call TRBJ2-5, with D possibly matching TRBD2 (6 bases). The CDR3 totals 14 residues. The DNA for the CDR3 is TGTCCCAGCAGTTTCACCGGGAGCCACAATGAGCAGTACTTC. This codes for CPSSFTGSHNEQYF.

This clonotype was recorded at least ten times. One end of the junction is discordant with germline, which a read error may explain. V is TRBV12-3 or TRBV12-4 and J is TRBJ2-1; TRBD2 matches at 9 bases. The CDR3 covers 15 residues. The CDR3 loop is CASSLVGGGASEQFF. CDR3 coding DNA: TGTGCCAGCAGCTTAGTCGGCGGGGGGGCCAGTGAGCAGTTCTTC.

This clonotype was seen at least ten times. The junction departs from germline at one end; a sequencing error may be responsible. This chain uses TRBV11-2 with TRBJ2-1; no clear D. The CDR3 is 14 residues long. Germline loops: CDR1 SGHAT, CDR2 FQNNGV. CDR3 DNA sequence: TGTGCCAGCACCTTAAGTCACTCCTACAATGAGCAGTTCTTC. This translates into CASTLSHSYNEQFF.

The CDR3 DNA reads as TGTGCCAGCAGTTACAGGGGAAATGGGGTCTACGAGCAGTACTTC. Its protein product is CASSYRGNGVYEQYF. The chain uses TRBV6-5 and TRBJ2-7, with TRBD1 as a possible D gene (5 bases). Germline V gene sequence: CDR1 MNHEY, CDR2 SVGAGI. CDR3 size: 15 residues. V dropped 2 bases and J dropped 3 bases, with 14 bases sitting between them.

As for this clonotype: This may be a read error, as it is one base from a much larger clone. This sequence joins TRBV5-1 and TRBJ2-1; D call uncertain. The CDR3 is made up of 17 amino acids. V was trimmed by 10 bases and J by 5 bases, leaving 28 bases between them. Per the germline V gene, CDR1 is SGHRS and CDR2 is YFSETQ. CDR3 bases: TGCGCCGGCGCCCCTCTCCGGACCTCCCCTAGGGACAATGAGCAGTTCTTC. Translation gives CAGAPLRTSPRDNEQFF.

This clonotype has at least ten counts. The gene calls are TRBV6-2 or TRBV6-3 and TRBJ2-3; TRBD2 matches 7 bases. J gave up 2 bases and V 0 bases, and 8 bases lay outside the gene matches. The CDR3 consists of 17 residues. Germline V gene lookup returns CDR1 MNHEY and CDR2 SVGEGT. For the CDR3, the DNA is TGTGCCAGCAGTTACTCTCTCCTAGCGGCTTACACAGATACGCAGTATTTT. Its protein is CASSYSLLAAYTDTQYF.

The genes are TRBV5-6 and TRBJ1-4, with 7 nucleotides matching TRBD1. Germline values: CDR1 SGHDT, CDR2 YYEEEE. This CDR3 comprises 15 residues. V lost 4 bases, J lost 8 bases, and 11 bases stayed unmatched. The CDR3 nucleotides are TGTGCCAGCAGCCCGGGACAGTCGATGGGGGAAAAACTGTTTTTT. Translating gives CASSPGQSMGEKLFF.

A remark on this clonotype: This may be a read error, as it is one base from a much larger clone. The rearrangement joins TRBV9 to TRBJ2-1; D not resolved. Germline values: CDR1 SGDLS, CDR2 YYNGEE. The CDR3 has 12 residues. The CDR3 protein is CASSVLGNERFF. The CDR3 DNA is TGTGCCAGCAGCGTTCTGGGAAATGAGCGGTTCTTC.

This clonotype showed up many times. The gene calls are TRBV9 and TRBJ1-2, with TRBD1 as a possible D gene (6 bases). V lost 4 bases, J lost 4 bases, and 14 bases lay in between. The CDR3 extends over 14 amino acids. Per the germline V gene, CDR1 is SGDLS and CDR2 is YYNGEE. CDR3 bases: TGTGCCAGCAGCATTTCAGGGGCCGGCTATGGCTACACCTTC. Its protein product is CASSISGAGYGYTF.

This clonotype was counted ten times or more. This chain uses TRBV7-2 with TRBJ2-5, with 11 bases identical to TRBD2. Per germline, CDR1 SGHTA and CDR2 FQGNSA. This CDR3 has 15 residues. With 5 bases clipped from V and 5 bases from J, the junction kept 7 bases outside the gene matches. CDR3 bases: TGTGCCAGCAGCGTATTAGCGGGGGGGCCTGAGACCCAGTACTTC. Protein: CASSVLAGGPETQYF.

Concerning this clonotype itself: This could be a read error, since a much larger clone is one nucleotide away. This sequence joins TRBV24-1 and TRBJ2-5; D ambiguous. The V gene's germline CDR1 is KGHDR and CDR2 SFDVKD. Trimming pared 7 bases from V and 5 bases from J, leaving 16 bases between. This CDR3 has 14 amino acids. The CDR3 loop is CATRDRTHGETQYF. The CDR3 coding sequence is TGTGCCACCAGGGATAGGACGCATGGGGAGACCCAGTACTTC.

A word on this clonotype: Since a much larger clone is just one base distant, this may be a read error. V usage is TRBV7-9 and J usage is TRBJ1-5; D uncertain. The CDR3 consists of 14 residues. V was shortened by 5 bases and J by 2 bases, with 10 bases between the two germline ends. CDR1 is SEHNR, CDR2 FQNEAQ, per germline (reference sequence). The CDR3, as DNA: TGTGCCAGCAGCCCCCACGTAGGCAATCAGCCCCAGCATTTT. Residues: CASSPHVGNQPQHF. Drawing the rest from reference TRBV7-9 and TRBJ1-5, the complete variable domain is DTGVSQNPRHKITKRGQNVTFRCDPISEHNRLYWYRQTLGQGPEFLTYFQNEAQLEKSRLLSDRFSAERPKGSFSTLEIQRTEQGDSAMYLCASSPHVGNQPQHFGDGTRLSIL.

The CDR3 DNA sequence: TGTGCCAGCTCTTCTAGTGGCAATGAGCAGTTCTTC. Its translation is CASSSSGNEQFF. The V and J genes are TRBV13 and TRBJ2-1, with D unclear. The germline CDR1 and CDR2 sequences are PRHDT and FYEKMQ (reference sequence). The CDR3 runs 12 residues. V dropped 8 bases and J dropped 6 bases, with 11 bases sitting between them. The variable domain in full, completed from reference TRBV13 and TRBJ2-1, reads AAGVIQSPRHLIKEKRETATLKCYPIPRHDTVYWYQQGPGQDPQFLISFYEKMQSDKGSIPDRFSAQQFSDYHSELNMSSLELGDSALYFCASSSSGNEQFFGPGTRLTVL.

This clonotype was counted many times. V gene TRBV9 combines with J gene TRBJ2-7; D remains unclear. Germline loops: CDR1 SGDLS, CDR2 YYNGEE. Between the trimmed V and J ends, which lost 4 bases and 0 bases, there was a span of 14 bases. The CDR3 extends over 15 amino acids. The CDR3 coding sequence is TGTGCCAGCAGCCCCACGGGCGGCTCCTCCTACGAGCAGTACTTC. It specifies CASSPTGGSSYEQYF.

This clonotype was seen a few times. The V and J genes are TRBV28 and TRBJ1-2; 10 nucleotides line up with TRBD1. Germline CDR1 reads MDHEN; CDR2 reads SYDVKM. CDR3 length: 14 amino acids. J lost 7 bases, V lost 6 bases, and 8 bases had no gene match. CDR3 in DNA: TGTGCCAGCAGCCGGGACAGGGGTTCGGGTGGCTACACCTTC. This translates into CASSRDRGSGGYTF.

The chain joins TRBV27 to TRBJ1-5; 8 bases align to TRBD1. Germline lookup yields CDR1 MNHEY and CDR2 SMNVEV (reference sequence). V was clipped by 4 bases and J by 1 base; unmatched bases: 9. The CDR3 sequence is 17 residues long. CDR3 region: CASSSFGGQGSNQPQHF. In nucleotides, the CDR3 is TGTGCCAGCAGTTCCTTCGGAGGACAGGGAAGCAATCAGCCCCAGCATTTT.

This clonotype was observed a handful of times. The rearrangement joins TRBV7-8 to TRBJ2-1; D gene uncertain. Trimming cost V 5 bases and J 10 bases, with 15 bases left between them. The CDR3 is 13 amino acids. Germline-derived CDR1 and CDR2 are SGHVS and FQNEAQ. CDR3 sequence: CASSVGSRLEQFF. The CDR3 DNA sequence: TGTGCCAGCAGCGTAGGGTCGAGGTTGGAGCAGTTCTTC.

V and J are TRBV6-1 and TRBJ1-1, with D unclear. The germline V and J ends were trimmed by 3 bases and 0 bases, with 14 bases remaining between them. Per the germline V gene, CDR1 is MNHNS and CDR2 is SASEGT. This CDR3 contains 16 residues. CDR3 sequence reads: CASSDSVGSLNTEAFF. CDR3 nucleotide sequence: TGTGCCAGCAGTGACAGCGTGGGCAGCCTGAACACTGAAGCTTTCTTT.

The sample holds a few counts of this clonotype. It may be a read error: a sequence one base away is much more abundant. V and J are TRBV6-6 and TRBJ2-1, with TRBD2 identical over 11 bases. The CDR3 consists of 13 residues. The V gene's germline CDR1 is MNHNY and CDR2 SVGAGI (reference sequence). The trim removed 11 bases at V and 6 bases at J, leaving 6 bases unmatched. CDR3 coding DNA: TGTGCCCGCGAACTAGCGGGGGTCAATGAGCAGTTCTTC. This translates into CARELAGVNEQFF.